This T cell receptor (beta chain) was captured in a study of cytomegalovirus exposure and HLA in healthy donors (dated by TCRdb to 2015 to 2018). With regard to the full study: An earlier analysis of roughly 500 of the donors reported around 280 Gb of sequence data and 117 million unique TCR beta sequences obtained from around 180 million T cells. In a later genetic analysis, genome-wide SNP genotypes for about three fifths of the roughly 670 donors were used, and that subset was treated as a discovery cohort. HLA typing covered class I and class II loci at four-digit resolution. Rather than drawing on any new phenotypic data, the later analysis identified candidate immune exposures from TCR beta sequences and the way those sequences occurred across donors. On average, roughly 240,000 unique TCR beta nucleotide sequences were sequenced per donor among roughly 430 genotyped donors of the cohort, with 15% to 20% of those sequences being non-productive. Every repertoire in the discovery cohort had been generated on one and the same sequencing platform. An early release that covered roughly 600 HLA-typed donors contained approximately 300 gigabases of sequencing data and 75 million to 100 million unique TCR sequences. A handful of DR-DQ haplotypes were handled as single units for association and clustering because linkage in the cohort was strong. Of the roughly 400 genotyped donors, approximately 80% fell in the genetic ancestry cluster associated with self-reported Caucasian donors. The study aimed to test whether cataloging public T cell receptors could reveal signatures of past pathogen exposure. In a later analysis, previously published TCR beta repertoires from hundreds of donors were re-analyzed and high-resolution HLA genotyping was added so that TCR occurrence patterns could be studied. The study combined high-throughput TCR immunosequencing, statistical association of individual TCRs with disease status, and machine learning to predict cytomegalovirus infection status. An earlier analysis of about 600 of the donors used high-throughput TCR beta sequencing to judge whether each TCR beta V gene segment behaved as functional or pseudogenic. Using immunosequencing, the study profiled T cell repertoires from fewer than 850 subjects and related those repertoires to cytomegalovirus serostatus. Besides the first cohort of approximately 710 subjects, a separate validation cohort made up of roughly 130 different subjects was used. Typing coverage differed by locus: A, B, C, DRB1 and DQB1 were typed in roughly 620-630 donors, DQA1 in 500 to 550, DPA1 in around 610, and DPB1 in approximately 450. Donor age, sex, ethnicity and CMV serostatus were compiled alongside the repertoire data. Overall study outcomes, separate from this receptor: A further reported finding was that TCR beta sequences accurately predicted the HLA-A and HLA-B alleles for most subjects in the first cohort. The cohort was sequenced for TCR beta chains only, and without alpha or paired-chain data the features that could be detected were limited. The 87-base-pair reads could not distinguish some IMGT-functional V segments, including TRBV6-2 and TRBV6-3, so those segments were excluded. For the cohort, immune exposure information was limited to CMV serostatus. Correlated functional status among segregating V segments might reflect linkage disequilibrium, but an unknown experimental factor could not be ruled out. A later analysis found that most CMV-associated TCR beta chains appeared HLA-restricted, with HLA associations seemingly driven largely by CMV exposure. Most TCR sequences were observed very rarely across donors, whereas some public TCRs were present in many individuals. In an earlier analysis of around 600 of the donors, most TCR beta V segments appeared in productive rearrangements about 87% or about 30% of the time, broadly matching IMGT annotations. In a later genetic analysis, a missense DCLRE1C variant was associated with V-gene and J-gene trimming of TCR beta chains, and the association was replicated in an independent cohort. A cluster of highly shared sequence variants was judged likely to represent a technical artifact of the sequencing pipeline. Because counts were too low, around 17 rarely observed V segments, including chromosome 9 orphons, were left out of the earlier analysis of about 620 of the donors. HLA typing was unavailable for some donors at each locus, so association tests used only the typed subset. In vitro tests confirmed that a few of the cytomegalovirus-associated TCR beta chains recognize cytomegalovirus antigens. In a later analysis, HLA-associated TCR beta chains were found to be more clonally expanded and to have lower generation probabilities than equally common non-associated chains. In a later analysis, TCR association rates were found to vary across HLA loci, with the most associated TCRs seen for DRB1 alleles and the fewest for HLA-C alleles. Compared with the roughly 670-donor mean, donors in an Asian-associated ancestry cluster had fewer N-insertions in productive TCRs, according to a later genetic analysis. The authors suggested that the approach could potentially be extended to other disease states and immunological phenotypes. A total of fewer than 200 TCR beta chains were listed by the study as associated with cytomegalovirus. Sequencing depth was assumed to be roughly uniform across donors in the presence/absence analyses, though that assumption may not hold. According to a later analysis, parvovirus B19, influenza, CMV and Epstein-Barr virus appeared linked to several top co-occurrence clusters. At a false discovery rate of 0.05, a later analysis linked 16,000 or so TCR beta sequences to specific HLA alleles. The classifier was reported to diagnose cytomegalovirus status with high specificity and sensitivity in both the original cohort and the validation cohort. When HLA alleles, especially DR and DQ, strongly co-occurred, attributing TCR associations to individual alleles was difficult.

The germline V gene encodes CDR1 SGHDT and CDR2 YYEEEE. Clipping removes 4 bases from V and 2 bases from J, with 5 as the unmatched junction base count. Reading from cysteine to phenylalanine, the CDR3 counts 15 amino acids. Just CDR3 DNA is preserved here, 45 bases in frame from base 1. The receptor library was made with the immunoSEQ multiplex PCR assay. For the multiplex PCR, a mixture combining 60 forward primers for TCR Vbeta segments and 13 reverse primers for TCR Jbeta segments was used. Amplification of the CDR3 region of rearranged TCR beta genes was performed with a multiplex PCR assay on genomic DNA. On the Illumina HiSeq System, the amplified TCR beta libraries were sequenced as 87-base-pair reads. The paper's processing steps were these. In a later analysis, about 80 million unique TCR beta chains were counted across the 650 to 700 repertoires, and around 11 million of these chains were shared by at least two donors. Raw reads were error-corrected and collapsed into unique sequences with a nearest-neighbor algorithm that merged closely related sequences to remove PCR and sequencing errors. To assign V, D and J gene segments, CDR3 sequences were aligned to IMGT reference sequences. For a sequence to be retained, a match of at least six nucleotides to both a V gene segment and a J gene segment was required. Rearrangements were called productive when the CDR3 lacked stop codons and stayed in frame with V and J; all others were non-productive. Following IMGT convention, CDR3 was defined as the stretch from the second conserved V-encoded cysteine up to the conserved J-encoded phenylalanine. In an earlier analysis of some 550 of the donors, sequences lacking an unambiguous match to a single V gene segment were excluded. In an earlier analysis of roughly 600 of the donors, a V segment was called functional when productive rearrangements were above 56.7%, and segregating when the standard deviation between donors exceeded 5%. A statistical classification framework was built for diagnosing cytomegalovirus status from the catalog of TCR beta chain sequences. In a later analysis, TCR nucleotide sequences were compared against IMGT/GENE-DB human TR gene sequences so that V and J genes could be assigned. A later analysis assigned CDR3 sequences and most-parsimonious VDJ recombination scenarios with the TCRdist pipeline. In a later analysis, each TCR beta chain was defined by its CDR3 amino acid sequence together with its V-gene family, and reads lacking a unique V-gene family were excluded. In a later analysis, 500 to 700 highly shared, low-generation-probability nucleotide sequences were removed to address suspected cross-contamination and a sequencing artifact. In a later analysis, a clonal expansion index for each public chain was calculated from normalized within-repertoire ranks of inferred template counts. In a later analysis, generation probabilities were computed using a VDJ recombination model fitted to out-of-frame rearrangements, and the results were checked against IGoR. In a later analysis, TCR-TCR, TCR-HLA and TCR-CMV co-occurrence was scored with hypergeometric tests, and a repertoire-size bias correction was applied to TCR pairs. False discovery rates were estimated in a later analysis by permuting HLA or CMV assignments 20 times. A later analysis grouped co-occurring TCRs with DBSCAN, adding TCRdist sequence similarity when clustering within HLA-allele-positive subsets. Repertoires with fewer than 30,000 or more than 120,000 public chains were left out of co-occurrence clustering, as were four to six repertoires with anomalous nucleotide sharing. The source is immuneACCESS, and TCRdb retained only in-frame sequences with V and J called. Part of the clones is not carried over; for the studies checked, unresolved V genes explain less than half of this, and the remainder is unexplained. The V and J calls and the clone size are those of that table, but D and trimming were determined from the DNA. The sample table contains more than 90,000 clones; only one count was recorded for roughly 80% of them. The ten largest account for almost 5% of the sample.

The cohort comprised more than 550 healthy bone marrow donors. All cohort members were sampled while nominally healthy, although unrecorded immune exposures were likely present. The donor was CMV seropositive and was included in the group of approximately 310 seropositive cohort members. Each donor provided a peripheral blood sample, and peripheral blood mononuclear cells were used for TCR beta sequencing. The Qiagen DNeasy Blood Extraction Kit was used to extract genomic DNA from the blood cell samples. About this clone: The clone's antigen remains unknown. No much larger clonotype is one base removed from it; base qualities were not supplied.

The chain is assembled from TRBV5-6 and TRBJ2-7; TRBD1 lines up with 11 middle nucleotides. The TCR comes from a man aged 45-60 years in good health and CMV-seropositive. Material: PBMCs. The sequenced DNA: TGTGCCAGCAGCCATGGACAGGGGGCGGCCTACGAGCAGTACTTC. Its protein product is CASSHGQGAAYEQYF.